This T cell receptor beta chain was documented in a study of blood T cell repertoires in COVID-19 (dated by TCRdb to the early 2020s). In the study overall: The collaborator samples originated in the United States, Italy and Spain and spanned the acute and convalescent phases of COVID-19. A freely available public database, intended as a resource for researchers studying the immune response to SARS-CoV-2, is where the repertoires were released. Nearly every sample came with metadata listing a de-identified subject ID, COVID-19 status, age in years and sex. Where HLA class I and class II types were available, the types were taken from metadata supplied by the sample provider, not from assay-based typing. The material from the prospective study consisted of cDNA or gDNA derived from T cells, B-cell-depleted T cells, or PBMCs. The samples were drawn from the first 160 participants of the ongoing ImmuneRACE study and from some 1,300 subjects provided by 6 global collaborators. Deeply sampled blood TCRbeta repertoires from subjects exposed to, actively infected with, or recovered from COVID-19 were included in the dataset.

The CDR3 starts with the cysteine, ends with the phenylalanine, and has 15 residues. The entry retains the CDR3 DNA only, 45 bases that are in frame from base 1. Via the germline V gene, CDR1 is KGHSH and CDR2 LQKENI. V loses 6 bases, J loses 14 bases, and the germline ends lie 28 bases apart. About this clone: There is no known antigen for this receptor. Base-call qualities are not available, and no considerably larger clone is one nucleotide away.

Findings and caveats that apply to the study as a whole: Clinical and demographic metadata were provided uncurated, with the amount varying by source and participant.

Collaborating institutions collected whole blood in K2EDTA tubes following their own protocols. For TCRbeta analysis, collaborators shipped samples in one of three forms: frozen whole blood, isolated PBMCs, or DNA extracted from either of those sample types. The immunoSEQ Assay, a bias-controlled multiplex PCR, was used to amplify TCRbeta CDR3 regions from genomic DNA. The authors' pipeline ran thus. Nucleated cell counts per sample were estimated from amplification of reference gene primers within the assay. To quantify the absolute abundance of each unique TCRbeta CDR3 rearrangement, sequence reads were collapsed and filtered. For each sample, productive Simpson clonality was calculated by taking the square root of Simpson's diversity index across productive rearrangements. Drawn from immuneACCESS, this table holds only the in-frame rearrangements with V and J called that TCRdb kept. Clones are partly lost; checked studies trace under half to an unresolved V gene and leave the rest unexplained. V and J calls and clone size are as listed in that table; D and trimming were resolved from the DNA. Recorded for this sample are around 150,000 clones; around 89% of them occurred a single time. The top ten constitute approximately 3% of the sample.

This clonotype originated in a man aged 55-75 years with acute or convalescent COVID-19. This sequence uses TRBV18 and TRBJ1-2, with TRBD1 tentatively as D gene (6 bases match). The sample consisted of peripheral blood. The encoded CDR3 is CASSQTLQDSLEGTF. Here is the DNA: TGTGCCAGCTCTCAAACCCTACAGGACAGTTTAGAGGGTACCTTC.